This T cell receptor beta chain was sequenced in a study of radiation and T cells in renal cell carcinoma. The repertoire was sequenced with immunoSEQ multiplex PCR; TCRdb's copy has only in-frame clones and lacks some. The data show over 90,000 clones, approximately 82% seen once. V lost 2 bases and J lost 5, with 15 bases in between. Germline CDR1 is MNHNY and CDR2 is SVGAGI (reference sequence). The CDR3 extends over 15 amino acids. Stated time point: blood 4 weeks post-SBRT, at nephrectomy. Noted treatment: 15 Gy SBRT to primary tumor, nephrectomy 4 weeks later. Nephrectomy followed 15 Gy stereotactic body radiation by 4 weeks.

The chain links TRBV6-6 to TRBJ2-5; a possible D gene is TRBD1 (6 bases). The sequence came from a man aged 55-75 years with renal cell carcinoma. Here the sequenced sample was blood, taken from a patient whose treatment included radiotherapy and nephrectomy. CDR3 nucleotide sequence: TGTGCCAGCAGTTACGCGAGCCAGGGGCAGGAGACCCAGTACTTC. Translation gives CASSYASQGQETQYF.